In its sample, the clone carrying this T cell receptor (beta chain) was seen many times. Antigen: not known. Germline V gene lookup returns CDR1 LGHDT and CDR2 YNNKEL (reference sequence). The CDR3 extends over 15 amino acids. Trimming took off 1 base at V and 2 bases at J, with 9 bases between the two ends. They built TCR cDNA with 5'RACE template switching, a step that put in a universal primer site and UMIs. Using its own MiXCR run on the 5' RACE reads, TCRdb lists one record per CDR3 protein. The sample comprises 200,000 to 250,000 distinct CDR3 sequences, 3.2% of which are singletons, and 3.2% rests with the top ten. The data originate from a study of T cells after yellow fever vaccination. Findings of the study overall: Subsequent booster samples again held most clones from primary vaccination (around 96% CD4, about 86% CD8).

Here the sequenced sample was CD4+ T cells sorted from PBMCs, taken 10 days after the yellow fever booster vaccination. This TCR derives from a man aged 18 to 35 who received the YFV17D yellow fever vaccine. The chain is built from TRBV3-1 and TRBJ2-4; D call uncertain. CDR3 residues: CASSQGVGPKNIQYF. DNA of the CDR3: TGTGCCAGCAGCCAAGGGGTGGGCCCCAAAAACATTCAGTACTTC.